Sequencing of this T cell receptor (beta chain) was carried out in a study of shared T cell receptors in the human thymus. Germline CDR1 reads LNHDA; CDR2 reads SQIVND (reference sequence). Deletions cut 4 bases from V and 5 bases from J, with 17 bases between. This CDR3 region has 15 residues. The repertoire was sequenced with immunoSEQ multiplex PCR; TCRdb's copy has only in-frame clones and lacks some. The sample holds under 850,000 clones; approximately 87% are singletons and the top ten take about 0.01%. This sample also belongs to another study, concerning human thymus T cells. Per that paper: Congenital heart defects were the reason for the corrective surgery that the donors, healthy Finnish infants, were having. Resections were taken during corrective heart surgery, and the thymus tissue came from these. What appeared biased in thymic and blood repertoires was the usage of V and J genes. Unrelated individuals had highly overlapping thymic repertoires, as reported in related research.

The V gene is TRBV19, the J gene TRBJ2-5, with D possibly being TRBD2 (6 bases). The clonotype was recovered from a boy less than two years old with a congenital heart defect. Sequences were obtained from thymocytes. Written as DNA, the CDR3 is TGTGCCAGTAGTACCCGGACTAAAGGAAAGGAGACCCAGTACTTC. Encoded protein: CASSTRTKGKETQYF.